These 22 T cell receptor beta chains share one sample of origin, sequenced in a study of metastatic and nonmetastatic thyroid tumors. Thyroid surgery was performed in patients who had received no treatment beforehand. TCRdb called clones again from the PCR reads with MiXCR. The table has tens of thousands of clones, around 15% seen once. Sequenced material: blood. The receptors come from a male donor with papillary thyroid cancer or a benign thyroid nodule (not recorded which). Some clones in this sample may be carry-over from other donors' samples.

In its sample, this clone was seen many times. The chain combines TRBV4-3 with TRBJ2-1; tentatively, D is TRBD1 or TRBD2 (6 bases each). There are 16 residues in the CDR3. Per the germline V gene, CDR1 is LGHNA and CDR2 is YSLEER. Trimming took off 3 bases at V and 1 base at J, with 13 bases between the two ends. Here the CDR3 DNA reads TGCGCCAGCAGCCAGCAAAGGGGGAGGTCCTACAATGAGCAGTTCTTC. Translation gives CASSQQRGRSYNEQFF.

The rearrangement joins TRBV5-1 to TRBJ2-5; 13 nucleotides match TRBD2. Germline CDR1 reads SGHRS; CDR2 reads YFSETQ. V was clipped by 4 bases and J by 5 bases; unmatched bases: 14. CDR3 length equals 18 residues. CDR3 nucleotides: TGCGCCAGCAGCGTCGGTACTAGCGGGGGGGCAATTATCGAGACCCAGTACTTC. Amino acid sequence: CASSVGTSGGAIIETQYF.

Many counts were recorded for this clone. The V and J genes are TRBV18 and TRBJ1-2; no clear D gene. Trimming cost V 4 bases and J 8 bases, with 8 bases left between them. The CDR3 covers 11 residues. Germline V lookup: CDR1 KGHSH, CDR2 LQKENI. CDR3 sequence reads: CASSHGLGYTF. CDR3 in DNA: TGTGCCAGCTCACACGGTTTGGGCTACACCTTC.

This clone appeared a few times. At the DNA level, this CDR3 is encoded by other sequences in the same sample as well. The chain employs TRBV12-3 or TRBV12-4 and TRBJ1-2, with 7 bases matching TRBD1. This CDR3 region has 15 residues. After removal of 4 bases from V and 4 bases from J, the junction contained 9 bases not matched to a gene. The CDR3: CASSSGTGDGYGYTF. The CDR3 nucleotides read TGTGCCAGCAGTTCCGGTACAGGGGATGGCTATGGCTACACCTTC.

This clone was seen only a few times. The chain carries TRBV5-6 and TRBJ2-2; 12 nucleotides agree with TRBD1. The germline gives CDR1 SGHDT, CDR2 YYEEEE. This CDR3 region has 15 residues. Trimming removed 0 bases from V and 6 bases from J; junction bases left unmatched: 0. The DNA of the CDR3 is TGTGCCAGCAGCTTGGGGGACAGGGGGCCCGGGGAGCTGTTTTTT. Amino acids: CASSLGDRGPGELFF.

This clone was recorded many times. This chain joins TRBV30 and TRBJ1-2; D may be TRBD1 (5 bases). The CDR3 extends over 12 amino acids. Germline CDR1 is GTSNPN and CDR2 is SVGIG (reference sequence). Trimming pared 0 bases from V and 5 bases from J, leaving 7 bases between. The CDR3 DNA reads as TGTGCCTGGAGTGTGACAGAGTATGGCTACACCTTC. This sequence encodes CAWSVTEYGYTF.

This clone was recorded many times. The chain uses TRBV5-8 and TRBJ1-4, with D tentatively TRBD1 (5 bases). V was clipped by 6 bases and J by 3 bases, with 18 bases between them. Germline V lookup: CDR1 SGHTS, CDR2 YDEGEE. The CDR3 runs to 16 residues. The CDR3 here is CASTVRGRGANEKLFF. The CDR3 nucleotides are TGTGCCAGCACCGTCCGGGGACGGGGAGCTAATGAAAAACTGTTTTTT.

With regard to this clone: This could be a read error, since a much larger clone is one nucleotide away. V gene TRBV7-8 combines with J gene TRBJ1-1, with 7 bases that match TRBD1. V lost 6 bases, J lost 11 bases, and 6 bases stayed unmatched. This CDR3 has 11 residues. Germline loops: CDR1 SGHVS, CDR2 FQNEAQ. CDR3: CASRGTVSAFF. The DNA for the CDR3 is TGTGCCAGCAGGGGGACAGTGAGTGCTTTCTTT.

The table lists this clone with many counts. V gene TRBV6-2 or TRBV6-3 combines with J gene TRBJ1-5; no firm D call. Trimming removed 3 bases from V and 0 bases from J, with 18 bases in between. This CDR3 region has 18 residues. Per germline, CDR1 MNHEY and CDR2 SVGEGT. In DNA form, the CDR3 reads TGTGCCAGCAGTTATCCCCCTAACGCGGGGTATAGCAATCAGCCCCAGCATTTT. Protein product: CASSYPPNAGYSNQPQHF.

This chain uses TRBV13 with TRBJ2-7, with unresolved D. This CDR3 contains 14 residues. In germline, CDR1 is PRHDT, CDR2 FYEKMQ (reference sequence). V was trimmed by 0 bases and J by 6 bases, leaving 12 bases between them. CDR3: CASSLGVACAEQYV. CDR3 bases: TGTGCCAGCAGCTTAGGCGTTGCATGTGCCGAGCAGTACGTC.

This clone has ten or more counts. V and J are TRBV5-1 and TRBJ1-2; 10 positions match TRBD1. This CDR3 has 14 residues. V gave up 0 bases and J gave up 8 bases; unmatched junction bases: 4. Germline CDR1 SGHRS, CDR2 YFSETQ. CDR3 sequence (DNA): TGCGCCAGCAGCTTGGGACAGGGGGCGAAGGGCTACACCTTC. The encoded protein is CASSLGQGAKGYTF. Based on the CDR3 plus reference TRBV5-1 and TRBJ1-2, the full variable domain is KAGVTQTPRYLIKTRGQQVTLSCSPISGHRSVSWYQQTPGQGLQFLFEYFSETQRNKGNFPGRFSGRQFSNSRSEMNVSTLELGDSALYLCASSLGQGAKGYTFGSGTRLTVV.

The chain uses TRBV9 and TRBJ2-1, with TRBD1 matching 7 bases. This CDR3 region has 14 residues. Trimming removed 4 bases from V and 9 bases from J; junction bases left unmatched: 10. Per the germline V gene, CDR1 is SGDLS and CDR2 is YYNGEE. CDR3 sequence: CASSPTVTGIEQFF. The CDR3 nucleotides read TGTGCCAGCAGCCCCACCGTGACAGGGATTGAGCAGTTCTTC. Supplemented by reference TRBV9 and TRBJ2-1, the full variable domain reads DSGVTQTPKHLITATGQRVTLRCSPRSGDLSVYWYQQSLDQGLQFLIQYYNGEERAKGNILERFSAQQFPDLHSELNLSSLELGDSALYFCASSPTVTGIEQFFGPGTRLTVL.

This clone was counted between two and nine times. The chain carries TRBV3-1 and TRBJ2-2, with D tentatively TRBD1 (5 bases). CDR3 size: 14 residues. V lost 4 bases to trimming and J lost 4 bases, with 10 bases between them. Per the germline V gene, CDR1 is LGHDT and CDR2 is YNNKEL (reference sequence). The CDR3 reads CASSLSGATGELFF. The CDR3 DNA sequence: TGTGCCAGCAGCCTCTCTGGGGCCACCGGGGAGCTGTTTTTT.

Of note for this clone: With a much larger clone just one base away, this may be a read error. The same CDR3 arises from other DNA sequences in this sample as well. The chain joins TRBV6-2 or TRBV6-3 to TRBJ2-3; D remains ambiguous. The germline V gene has CDR1 MNHEY and CDR2 SVGEGT. CDR3 size: 16 residues. CDR3 loop: CASSYSGKKGTDTQYF. The CDR3 coding sequence is TGTGCCAGCAGTTACTCGGGGAAAAAGGGCACAGATACACAGTATTTT.

This clone was detected many times. The chain couples TRBV30 to TRBJ1-4, with D unclear. The CDR3 sequence is 13 residues long. The germline V gene has CDR1 GTSNPN and CDR2 SVGIG (reference sequence). With 2 bases removed from V and 7 bases from J, the gap between germline ends came to 11 bases. CDR3 residues: CAWSRAKGEKLFF. CDR3 DNA: TGTGCCTGGAGTAGAGCGAAGGGTGAAAAACTGTTTTTT.

This clone was seen repeatedly, ten times or more. The chain links TRBV20-1 to TRBJ2-5; weak D call: TRBD2 (7 bases). The CDR3 length is 18 residues. The germline CDR1 and CDR2 sequences are DFQATT and SNEGSKA (reference sequence). The V end lost 0 bases, the J end lost 4 bases, and 24 bases lay between the germline ends. Here the CDR3 reads CSARDGVQKGGRRETQYF. The CDR3 DNA follows: TGCAGTGCTAGAGATGGGGTTCAAAAGGGGGGGCGTCGAGAGACCCAGTACTTC.

This clone was observed at least ten times. The CDR3 reads CAWSVGQGGTEAFF. As DNA, the CDR3 is TGTGCCTGGAGTGTGGGTCAGGGCGGCACTGAAGCTTTCTTT. The gene calls are TRBV30 and TRBJ1-1; TRBD1 is a possible D gene (5 bases). The V and J ends lost 0 bases and 4 bases respectively, with 12 bases between them. Per germline, CDR1 GTSNPN and CDR2 SVGIG (reference sequence). CDR3 length: 14 amino acids.

This clone appeared many times. This chain uses TRBV29-1 with TRBJ1-4, with D maybe TRBD1 (6 bases). Germline values: CDR1 SQVTM, CDR2 ANQGSEA. The CDR3 consists of 16 residues. V was shortened by 3 bases and J by 5 bases, with 19 bases between the two germline ends. CDR3 region: CSVDFGGGAPNEKLFF. The CDR3 bases are TGCAGCGTTGATTTCGGAGGGGGGGCCCCCAATGAAAAACTGTTTTTT. Based on the CDR3 plus reference TRBV29-1 and TRBJ1-4, the full variable domain is SAVISQKPSRDICQRGTSLTIQCQVDSQVTMMFWYRQQPGQSLTLIATANQGSEATYESGFVIDKFPISRPNLTFSTLTVSNMSPEDSSIYLCSVDFGGGAPNEKLFFGSGTQLSVL.

This clone was observed many times. This chain joins TRBV15 and TRBJ1-1; TRBD1 is a possible D gene (6 bases). The ends were cut back, 5 bases at V and 0 bases at J, with 10 bases in the middle. The CDR3 contains 14 residues. CDR1 LNHNV and CDR2 YYDKDF come from the germline V gene (reference sequence). The CDR3 loop reads CATSRQDVNTEAFF. CDR3 coding DNA: TGTGCCACCAGCCGACAGGACGTGAACACTGAAGCTTTCTTT. The variable domain in full, with the rest retrieved from reference TRBV15 and TRBJ1-1, is DAMVIQNPRYQVTQFGKPVTLSCSQTLNHNVMYWYQQKSSQAPKLLFHYYDKDFNNEADTPDNFQSRRPNTSFCFLDIRSPGLGDTAMYLCATSRQDVNTEAFFGQGTRLTVV.

This clone was picked up one time. Written as DNA, the CDR3 is TGCGCCAGCAGCCAAGATGGGACAGGGTTCTTTCCGGCAGATACGCAGTATTTT. Translation gives CASSQDGTGFFPADTQYF. The rearrangement links TRBV4-1 to TRBJ2-3, with 9 bases identical to TRBD1. Germline V lookup: CDR1 MGHRA, CDR2 YSYEKL. Trimming cost V 0 bases and J 4 bases; bases outside gene matches: 11. CDR3 length: 18 amino acids.

This clone was observed at least ten times. The chain has TRBV11-1 and TRBJ2-3, with 7 bases aligning to TRBD1. The V gene end was trimmed by 4 bases and the J gene end by 10 bases; junction bases not matched to a gene: 2. The CDR3 consists of 11 residues. Germline CDR1 SGHAT, CDR2 FQDESV (reference sequence). In DNA, the CDR3 is TGTGCCAGCAGCTCGGACAGGTCGCAGTATTTT. This sequence encodes CASSSDRSQYF.

This chain connects TRBV4-2 to TRBJ2-2; no definite D call. The CDR3 consists of 15 residues. In germline, CDR1 is LGHNA, CDR2 YNFKEQ. V was clipped by 5 bases and J by 1 base, with 11 bases between them. The CDR3 sequence: CASSLGKRNTGELFF. In nucleotides, the CDR3 is TGTGCCAGCAGCTTAGGAAAGCGGAACACCGGGGAGCTGTTTTTT.